This T cell receptor beta chain is from a study of cytomegalovirus exposure and HLA in healthy donors. About this clone: What it binds is not known.

Healthy bone marrow donors supplied every sample. Germline CDR1 is SGHRS and CDR2 is YFSETQ. The CDR3 totals 14 residues. The germline V and J ends were trimmed by 2 bases and 8 bases, with 16 bases remaining between them. Amplification used 60 Vbeta primers and 13 Jbeta primers. Some clones are missing from TCRdb's copy, which holds only in-frame ones; the method was immunoSEQ multiplex PCR. The repertoire holds 110,000 to 150,000 clones, with roughly 76% as singletons. General observations from the study: Serostatus for CMV was the only available immune exposure information. Listed as cytomegalovirus-associated were 150 to 200 TCR beta chains. Association with HLA alleles at 0.05 false discovery rate was found for 16,951 TCR beta sequences in a later analysis.

The sequence was obtained from a female donor in good health and CMV-seronegative. The sequenced material came from PBMCs. The chain carries TRBV5-1 and TRBJ1-2, with D possibly matching TRBD1 (6 bases). The CDR3 spells CASSLGVGGHGYTF. In nucleotides, the CDR3 is TGCGCCAGCAGCTTAGGGGTCGGGGGGCACGGCTACACCTTC.